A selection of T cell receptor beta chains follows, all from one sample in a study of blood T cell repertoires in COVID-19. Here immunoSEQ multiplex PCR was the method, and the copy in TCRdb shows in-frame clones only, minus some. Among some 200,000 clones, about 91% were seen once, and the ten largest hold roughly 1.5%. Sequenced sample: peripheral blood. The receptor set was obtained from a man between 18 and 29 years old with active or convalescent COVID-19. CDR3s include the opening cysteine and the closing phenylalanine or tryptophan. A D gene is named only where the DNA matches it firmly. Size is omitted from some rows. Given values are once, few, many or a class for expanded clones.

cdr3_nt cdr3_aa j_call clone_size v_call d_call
TGTGCCAGCAGTTTTCAGACAGGGGTTGAAGCTTTCTTT CASSFQTGVEAFF TRBJ1-1 - TRBV6-6 TRBD1
TGTGCCAGCAGCCCGACTAGCGGGAGGTCCTACGAGCAGTACTTC CASSPTSGRSYEQYF TRBJ2-7 - TRBV5-8 TRBD2
TGTGCCAGCAGCCAAGTCCCTCTAGCGGGAGCTGAGCAGTTCTTC CASSQVPLAGAEQFF TRBJ2-1 - TRBV3-1/TRBV3-2 TRBD2
TGTGCCAGCAGCTTTGCGGGGGGGGCCGCTGAAGCTTTCTTT CASSFAGGAAEAFF TRBJ1-1 once TRBV7-2 -
TGTGCCAGCAGCCCGGGAGTGGAGCAGTTCTTC CASSPGVEQFF TRBJ2-1 - TRBV7-3 -
TGTGCCAGCAGCTTGCCGCCAGGGAGGAAGAACACTGAAGCTTTCTTT CASSLPPGRKNTEAFF TRBJ1-1 - TRBV5-4 -
TGTGCCAGCAGCTCCGAACTAAGACAGGGTGAGGCTGAAGCTTTCTTT CASSSELRQGEAEAFF TRBJ1-1 - TRBV11-3 TRBD1
TGTGCCAGCAGCCAAGATTCAGGGGGCGAGGGGTTCTTC CASSQDSGGEGFF TRBJ2-1 - TRBV4-2 TRBD1
TGTGCCAGCAGTTCCAAGCTAGCGGGAGACTCCTACAATGAGCAGTTCTTC CASSSKLAGDSYNEQFF TRBJ2-1 - TRBV27 TRBD2
TGTGCCAGCAGCCCTCTGGGGCAGGGGCACACTGAAGCTTTCTTT CASSPLGQGHTEAFF TRBJ1-1 - TRBV5-6 -
TGTGCCAGCAGTTCGGCGCTAGCCCCTCTTGGACATGAGCAGTTCTTC CASSSALAPLGHEQFF TRBJ2-1 - TRBV6-2/TRBV6-3 -
TGTGCCAGTATCGGGACAGGGTTTTCTGGAAACACCATATATTTT CASIGTGFSGNTIYF TRBJ1-3 - TRBV19 TRBD1
TGTGCCTGTACTAGCGGGTCAGGGCGTGAGCAGTTCTTC CACTSGSGREQFF TRBJ2-1 - TRBV30 TRBD2
TGTGCTAGTGGTTTGAACGGGGATGGGATGAACACTGAAGCTTTCTTT CASGLNGDGMNTEAFF TRBJ1-1 - TRBV12-5 -
TGTGCCAGCAGCTTAGCGTGGCGGCAGTCTAGCAATCAGCCCCAGCATTTT CASSLAWRQSSNQPQHF TRBJ1-5 - TRBV7-8 -
TGTGCCAGCTCACTGGGACACCGAGGAGATACGCAGTATTTT CASSLGHRGDTQYF TRBJ2-3 - TRBV18 -
TGCGCCAGCAGCCCTAGCGGGTACGGGGCAGATACGCAGTATTTT CASSPSGYGADTQYF TRBJ2-3 - TRBV5-1 TRBD2
TGCGCCAGCAGCCAAGGAGGACTAGCGGGAGTGAGTGGGTTCTTC CASSQGGLAGVSGFF TRBJ2-1 once TRBV4-1 TRBD2
TGTGCCTGGGAGCGGGAGGGGGATGATGAGCAGTTCTTC CAWEREGDDEQFF TRBJ2-1 - TRBV30 TRBD2
TGCAGTGCTAGTTCCGGACAGGACCTCACCGGGGAGCTGTTTTTT CSASSGQDLTGELFF TRBJ2-2 - TRBV20-1 TRBD1
TGTGCCACCACACAAAAGGGGGATACGCAGTATTTT CATTQKGDTQYF TRBJ2-3 - TRBV7-2 -
TGTGCCAGCGCGATAAGACTAGCCCCCACAGATACGCAGTATTTT CASAIRLAPTDTQYF TRBJ2-3 once TRBV18 TRBD2
TGTGCCACCAGCAGAGTGGGTCCGCAGGGTGAGCAGTACTTC CATSRVGPQGEQYF TRBJ2-7 - TRBV15 -
TGTGCCAGCAGCTTTTTCGGCGAGGATGTGCAGTACTTC CASSFFGEDVQYF TRBJ2-7 - TRBV11-2 -
TGTGCCAGCAGCCAAGTTGGCCTAGCGGTGGTTCATGAGCAGTTCTTC CASSQVGLAVVHEQFF TRBJ2-1 - TRBV4-2 TRBD2
TGCAGCGTTGCCTTAGGACAGGGAGGCTATTACGAGCAGTACTTC CSVALGQGGYYEQYF TRBJ2-7 - TRBV29-1 TRBD1
TGTGCCAGCAGTTCTCCTCCGGGGGGCGGGGTGGCCAAAAACATTCAGTACTTC CASSSPPGGGVAKNIQYF TRBJ2-4 - TRBV6-2/TRBV6-3 -
TGTGCCAGCAGTTCTGTGCGGACAGGTTGGGGCACTGAAGCTTTCTTT CASSSVRTGWGTEAFF TRBJ1-1 once TRBV25-1 TRBD1
TGTGCCACCAGTGATGGAGGGTGGGAATCAGATACGCAGTATTTT CATSDGGWESDTQYF TRBJ2-3 - TRBV24-1 -
TGTGCCAGTAGTATCGCCCCGGACAGGGGGTACACTGAAGCTTTCTTT CASSIAPDRGYTEAFF TRBJ1-1 once TRBV19 TRBD1
TGTGCCATCAGTGGACCCCTGCTAGCGAACTCCTACGAGCAGTACTTC CAISGPLLANSYEQYF TRBJ2-7 - TRBV10-3 -
TGTGCCAGCAGCTTAGGGACTAGCGGGAGGGCAAGGGAGCAGTTCTTC CASSLGTSGRAREQFF TRBJ2-1 once TRBV11-2 TRBD2
TGTGCCAGCAGTCGATTACTAGCTACCTACGAGCAGTACTTC CASSRLLATYEQYF TRBJ2-7 - TRBV27 -
TGTGCCAGCAGACGTGACGGGAATCAGCCCCAGCATTTT CASRRDGNQPQHF TRBJ1-5 - TRBV6-5 -
TGTGCCAGCAGTTTAGCAGTGGAGGGCGAGCAGTACTTC CASSLAVEGEQYF TRBJ2-7 - TRBV27 -
TGTGCCAGTAGTATCCGGGACAGAAACCCTCGAAGCTCCTACAATGAGCAGTTCTTC CASSIRDRNPRSSYNEQFF TRBJ2-1 - TRBV19 TRBD1
TGCAGCGGAGAGGGCCTTAACGGGGAGCTGTTTTTT CSGEGLNGELFF TRBJ2-2 once TRBV29-1 -
TGTGCCAGCTCACCACCTGGTCAGTCCTTCTCCTACGAGCAGTACTTC CASSPPGQSFSYEQYF TRBJ2-7 once TRBV18 -
TGTGCCAGCAGTTTGCAGGGTCACCACGAGCAGTACTTC CASSLQGHHEQYF TRBJ2-7 - TRBV27 -
TGTGCCAGCAAGTTTCGGACAGGGATTTACGAGCAGTACTTC CASKFRTGIYEQYF TRBJ2-7 - TRBV28 TRBD1
TGCGCCAGCAGCCAAGACGGACAGAAAGAGACCCAGTACTTC CASSQDGQKETQYF TRBJ2-5 many TRBV4-1 -
TGCGCCAGCAGCCTAGGGGTAAACAATCAGCCCCAGCATTTT CASSLGVNNQPQHF TRBJ1-5 - TRBV5-1 -
TGTGCCAGCAGCCAATCCTCCGGGAGACCTGCCACAGATACGCAGTATTTT CASSQSSGRPATDTQYF TRBJ2-3 - TRBV4-2 -
TGTGCCAGTAGTATGAAGTCCGGGTCAGGGGGCCTAGCCTACGAGCAGTACTTC CASSMKSGSGGLAYEQYF TRBJ2-7 - TRBV19 TRBD1
TGTGCCAGCAGTTTAGGACAGGGGCCAGATACGCAGTATTTT CASSLGQGPDTQYF TRBJ2-3 - TRBV6-6 TRBD1
TGTGCCAGCAGGGCGGTGGCAGCCAATCAGCCCCAGCATTTT CASRAVAANQPQHF TRBJ1-5 - TRBV27 -
TGTGCCAGCAGTGACTCGGCGGGAGGGGGGTACAATGAGCAGTTCTTC CASSDSAGGGYNEQFF TRBJ2-1 - TRBV6-4 TRBD2
TGTGCCAGCAGCCCCAACCAGAGGGCCGAGGTGCGGGCAGTCAATGAGCAGTTCTTC CASSPNQRAEVRAVNEQFF TRBJ2-1 - TRBV7-6 -
TGTGCCGCCGCCGGACAGGATAATTCACCCCTCCACTTT CAAAGQDNSPLHF TRBJ1-6 - TRBV30 TRBD1
TGTGCCAGCTCACCGCGAACAGGGGGCGACTATGGCTACACCTTC CASSPRTGGDYGYTF TRBJ1-2 once TRBV18 TRBD1
TGTGCCAGCAGCCAAGAGAGCGGGAGTACGTACTTC CASSQESGSTYF TRBJ2-7 - TRBV3-1/TRBV3-2 TRBD2
TGTGCCAGCAGCTTAGGCTCTGGGCAGGGTATTAGCGAGCAGTACTTC CASSLGSGQGISEQYF TRBJ2-7 - TRBV7-9 -
TGTGCCAGCACCTCGGGAGTTCACTCTGGAAACACCATATATTTT CASTSGVHSGNTIYF TRBJ1-3 - TRBV28 -